These 17 T cell receptor beta chains were all obtained from the same sample, sequenced in a study of CD8 T cells in Susac syndrome. RNA was extracted with the RNeasy kit, and a quantity of roughly 0.5 to 1 ug was reverse transcribed using random hexamers. Each CDR3 protein gets one entry after TCRdb re-called the immunoSEQ multiplex PCR reads with MiXCR. The sample contains about 250,000 distinct CDR3 sequences, 80% to 95% of which appear only once. The sample taken for sequencing was CD4+ T cells from PBMCs. The receptors shown here come from a human donor with multiple sclerosis.

The chain recombines TRBV14 with TRBJ2-7, with 8 bases matching TRBD2. V was pared by 3 bases and J by 2 bases, with 6 bases of the junction left unmatched. Germline CDR1 reads SGHDN; CDR2 reads FVKESK. The CDR3 sequence is 15 residues long. The CDR3 nucleotides are TGTGCCAGCAGCCAGGGGCTAGCGGGCCCCTACGAGCAGTACTTC. Protein product: CASSQGLAGPYEQYF.

The chain employs TRBV7-2 and TRBJ1-1; D call uncertain. This CDR3 has 12 amino acids. Between the trimmed V and J ends, which lost 5 bases and 5 bases, there was a span of 9 bases. Germline CDR1 reads SGHTA; CDR2 reads FQGNSA. Written as DNA, the CDR3 is TGTGCCAGCAGCCCTTATGGGACTGAAGCTTTCTTT. Protein product: CASSPYGTEAFF.

The CDR3 bases are TGTGCCAGCAGTTACCAGGAGAGGGACTATGGCTACACCTTC. It is translated as CASSYQERDYGYTF. The chain employs TRBV6-2 or TRBV6-3 and TRBJ1-2; D not resolved. This CDR3 is built from 14 residues. V was shortened by 2 bases and J by 3 bases, with 10 bases between the two germline ends. Germline assignment: CDR1 MNHEY and CDR2 SVGEGT.

The rearrangement links TRBV5-4 to TRBJ1-2; 7 bases are shared with TRBD1. The germline gives CDR1 SGHNT, CDR2 YYREEE (reference sequence). CDR3 length: 14 amino acids. V dropped 3 bases and J dropped 7; count of bases not matched to a gene: 9. The CDR3 loop reads CASSSKGRQGGYTF. The CDR3 nucleotides read TGTGCCAGCAGCTCAAAGGGTCGACAGGGTGGCTACACCTTC.

The chain carries TRBV6-1 and TRBJ1-6, with D uncertain. Germline V lookup: CDR1 MNHNS, CDR2 SASEGT. The CDR3 sequence is 12 residues long. The V end was cut by 10 bases, the J end by 9 bases, with 13 bases between. In DNA form, the CDR3 reads TGTGCCACAGGTCGCACGCGTTCACCCCTCCACTTT. Its translation: CATGRTRSPLHF.

The J gene is TRBJ2-5, the V gene TRBV12-3 or TRBV12-4; TRBD1 agrees at 9 bases. The length of the CDR3 is 16 residues. V shed 3 bases, J shed 1 base, and the junction held 6 bases outside the gene matches. The CDR3 DNA is TGTGCCAGCAGTTTGACAGGGGGGACCATCCAAGAGACCCAGTACTTC. Protein product: CASSLTGGTIQETQYF.

The J gene is TRBJ1-5, the V gene TRBV2, with D uncertain. The germline gives CDR1 SNHLY, CDR2 FYNNEI. The V gene lost 4 bases and the J gene lost 5 bases, with 9 bases spanning the gap. The CDR3 is 13 residues long. For the CDR3, the DNA is TGTGCCAGCAGTGCGGACTGGGATCAGCCCCAGCATTTT. Residues: CASSADWDQPQHF.

The chain recombines TRBV29-1 with TRBJ1-5; D is possibly TRBD1 (5 bases). The germline V gene has CDR1 SQVTM and CDR2 ANQGSEA. The CDR3 totals 13 residues. Trimming took off 4 bases at V and 4 bases at J, with 11 bases between the two ends. CDR3 in DNA: TGCAGCGTTGTGTCGGGACCTAATCAGCCCCAGCATTTT. It translates to CSVVSGPNQPQHF.

This clonotype showed up just once. V is TRBV4-1 and J is TRBJ1-3, with a weak D call TRBD1 (6 bases). V was pared by 1 base and J by 4 bases, with 14 bases between. The CDR3 is 16 amino acids. Germline values: CDR1 MGHRA, CDR2 YSYEKL. The CDR3 sequence: CASSQALLDRGNTIYF. The CDR3 DNA is TGCGCCAGCAGCCAAGCCCTCCTCGACAGGGGAAACACCATATATTTT.

The chain links TRBV30 to TRBJ1-2; no definite D call. The germline gives CDR1 GTSNPN, CDR2 SVGIG (reference sequence). The CDR3 is 12 amino acids. The V and J ends lost 2 bases and 4 bases respectively, with 8 bases between them. CDR3 in DNA: TGTGCCTGGAGTATAAGGGCCTATGGCTACACCTTC. It is translated as CAWSIRAYGYTF.

The chain has TRBV6-1 and TRBJ1-2, with D unresolved. The CDR3 covers 14 residues. Trimming removed 6 bases from V and 8 bases from J, with 19 bases in between. Germline-derived CDR1 and CDR2 are MNHNS and SASEGT. CDR3 amino acids: CASSEREPRSGYTF. The DNA for the CDR3 is TGTGCCAGCAGCGAAAGGGAGCCCAGAAGCGGCTACACCTTC.

This clonotype turned up a few times. The chain uses TRBV5-1 and TRBJ1-2; TRBD1 is a possible D gene (5 bases). Germline values: CDR1 SGHRS, CDR2 YFSETQ. Trimming cost V 0 bases and J 4 bases, with 13 bases left between them. This CDR3 contains 15 residues. The CDR3 reads CASSLDPRGGYGYTF. CDR3 DNA: TGCGCCAGCAGCTTGGATCCGAGGGGCGGCTATGGCTACACCTTC.

The chain has TRBV30 and TRBJ2-3; tentatively, D is TRBD1 or TRBD2 (5 bases each). V was pared by 3 bases and J by 4 bases, with 17 bases between. Germline-derived CDR1 and CDR2 are GTSNPN and SVGIG (reference sequence). The CDR3 runs 15 residues. CDR3 DNA sequence: TGTGCCTGGAGGAGAGGGGCAGGTTGGTCAGATACGCAGTATTTT. Amino acids: CAWRRGAGWSDTQYF. Using reference TRBV30 and TRBJ2-3 for the parts outside the CDR3, the full variable domain is SQTIHQWPATLVQPVGSPLSLECTVEGTSNPNLYWYRQAAGRGLQLLFYSVGIGQISSEVPQNLSASRPQDRQFILSSKKLLLSDSGFYLCAWRRGAGWSDTQYFGPGTRLTVL.

The rearrangement links TRBV7-9 to TRBJ2-3; D not certain. Germline V gene lookup returns CDR1 SEHNR and CDR2 FQNEAQ (reference sequence). Trimming shortened V by 1 base and J by 11 bases, and 13 bases separated the two germline ends. The CDR3 covers 13 residues. The CDR3 sequence: CASSLDSASRQYF. For the CDR3, the DNA is TGTGCCAGCAGCTTAGATTCGGCTAGTAGGCAGTATTTT.

This clonotype was seen just once. The chain carries TRBV6-2 or TRBV6-3 and TRBJ1-2; TRBD1 aligns across 7 bases. V was pared by 6 bases and J by 6 bases, with 16 bases of the junction left unmatched. In germline, CDR1 is MNHEY, CDR2 SVGEGT. The CDR3 totals 16 residues. DNA for the CDR3: TGTGCCAGCAGCCTCAACATACCCGGGACAGCCGATGGCTACACCTTC. It specifies CASSLNIPGTADGYTF.

This clonotype was counted once. The chain recombines TRBV28 with TRBJ1-4; D might be TRBD1 (6 bases). Per the germline V gene, CDR1 is MDHEN and CDR2 is SYDVKM. This CDR3 spans 16 amino acids. Trimming pared 4 bases from V and 7 bases from J, leaving 19 bases between. The CDR3 loop is CASSYTPAGAVEKLFF. The CDR3 DNA is TGTGCCAGCAGTTATACCCCCGCGGGGGCAGTTGAAAAACTGTTTTTT.

This chain joins TRBV9 and TRBJ2-2; TRBD2 is a possible D gene (5 bases). CDR3 size: 17 residues. V was pared by 4 bases and J by 7 bases, with 23 bases between. Germline loops: CDR1 SGDLS, CDR2 YYNGEE. CDR3 amino acids: CASSPPFAGQRGGELFF. The CDR3 DNA is TGTGCCAGCAGCCCCCCTTTTGCGGGTCAAAGAGGCGGGGAGCTGTTTTTT.